This T cell receptor (beta chain) came from a study of CD8+ T cells in alopecia areata (dated by TCRdb to the late 2010s). At the level of the whole study: The treated patients took part in an open-label pilot trial in which moderate-to-severe alopecia areata was treated with oral tofacitinib at 5 to 10 mg twice daily. Patients received tofacitinib for 6 to 18 months and were then followed off drug for 6 months to check for delayed response and recurrence. The SALT score, which quantifies the percentage of affected scalp surface area, was used to measure disease severity in treated patients. The study used high-throughput TCRbeta sequencing to examine T cell clonal expansion in alopecia areata, in both the C3H/HeJ mouse model and human patients. In humans, TCRbeta sequencing was performed on scalp tissue and on sorted CD4+ and CD8+ peripheral blood T cells from healthy controls and from patients with patchy or totalis/universalis alopecia areata. Tofacitinib-treated patients had biopsies at baseline and at 4 and 24 weeks of treatment, with a later scalp biopsy in several patients. Scalp clonality was compared among normal scalp (n=4), patchy alopecia areata scalp (n=8), and alopecia totalis/universalis scalp (n=8). RNA came from the PAXgene miRNA kit for fixed scalp, the miRNeasy kit for PBMCs, and the RNeasy kit for mouse skin. Amplification of TCRbeta CDR3 regions was done by immunoSEQ multiplex PCR using 35 Vbeta forward primers and 13 Jbeta reverse primers.

Summary of the overall study and its limitations: Because the treated cohort was small and included a single nonresponder, larger studies are needed to assess links between baseline CD8+ expansion and response. Compared with normal scalp, lesional scalp had higher clonality and more expanded CD8+ clones, particularly in alopecia totalis/universalis, a pattern that suggests antigenic drive. Resident alphabeta T cells in normal human skin are also sequenced, complicating scalp TCR repertoire analysis, unlike mouse skin dominated by gammadelta T cells. Scalp clonality and the number of expanded CD8+ clones among the top 100 scalp clones were significantly decreased by tofacitinib. Many expanded lesional clones persisted in scalp and blood during tofacitinib treatment, which may partly explain relapse after stopping treatment. Shared TCR sequences between patients were less evident than in mice, which may be partly attributable to HLA diversity in the patient population.

The library was built by means of the immunoSEQ multiplex PCR assay. RNA was extracted from all samples and reverse transcribed into cDNA, which served as template for TCR sequencing. First-strand cDNA was synthesized using SuperScript III with a 2:1 mix of oligo-dT and random hexamers. A synthetic immune receptor repertoire was used to measure amplification bias, and any remaining bias was corrected computationally. The study's own analysis went as follows. Raw reads were preprocessed to remove errors, and CDR3 was defined by IMGT conventions from the conserved cysteine to phenylalanine. To get clonality, Shannon entropy was normalized by log2 of the number of productive unique TCRs and the result was subtracted from 1. Whether each scalp clone was CD4 or CD8 was inferred by checking scalp TCRbeta sequences against the CD4 and CD8 repertoires from sorted blood. TCRdb's version of the immuneACCESS table is confined to in-frame rearrangements and falls short of the full clone set. An unresolved V gene accounts for under half of the shortfall where checked; the remainder is of unknown origin. That table gives V, J and clone size, and the DNA gave D and trimming. This sample lists some 170,000 clones; about three fifths were detected once. The ten largest clonotypes hold more than 15% of the sample.

The treatment or condition label here, explained by the study, means: oral pan-JAK inhibitor, 5-10 mg twice daily. Lesional scalp punch biopsies and peripheral blood were obtained from alopecia areata patients. After PBMCs were isolated by density centrifugation and stained for CD3, CD4 and CD8, a FACSAria was used to sort CD4+ and CD8+ T cells. This clone was observed a handful of times. It lacks a known antigen. Within one base of it there is no much larger clone, and no base qualities were kept. V and J are truncated by 4 bases and 2 bases respectively, leaving an intervening sequence of 17 bases. Measured from the cysteine to the phenylalanine, the CDR3 is 15 residues long. The read is trimmed to its CDR3 DNA, 45 bases read in frame from base 1. CDR1 and CDR2, looked up from the germline V gene, are SQVTM and ANQGSEA.

The sequencing used CD4+ T cells sorted from blood, collected at roughly week 55, from a patient treated with tofacitinib. This clonotype originated in a human donor with alopecia areata. The V and J segments used are TRBV29-1 and TRBJ2-5, with a tentative D gene TRBD2 over 6 matching bases. CDR3 loop: CSVVVVGGVQETQYF. The DNA sequence reads TGCAGCGTTGTTGTAGTGGGCGGGGTACAAGAGACCCAGTACTTC.